The 31 T cell receptor beta chains reported below all come from one sample, sequenced in a study of shared T cell receptors in the human thymus. Here immunoSEQ multiplex PCR was the method, and the copy in TCRdb shows in-frame clones only, minus some. The table lists about 610,000 clones, around 89% of them singletons. The sample was also linked to a second study, of human thymus T cells.

Sequenced sample: thymocytes. These receptors were taken from a boy in the first two years of life with a congenital heart defect.

J is TRBJ2-3 and V is TRBV7-9; perhaps TRBD1 as D (6 bases). Germline V gene sequence: CDR1 SEHNR, CDR2 FQNEAQ (reference sequence). Trimming shortened V by 6 bases and J by 0 bases, and 16 bases separated the two germline ends. The CDR3 has 16 residues. CDR3 sequence: CASSSRQAGSTDTQYF. CDR3 bases: TGTGCCAGCAGTTCAAGACAGGCCGGTAGCACAGATACGCAGTATTTT.

This clone was recorded a few times. This chain connects TRBV19 to TRBJ2-3; 8 bases fit TRBD2. V lost 3 bases and J lost 0; bases outside the gene matches: 14. Germline V gene data show CDR1 as LNHDA and CDR2 as SQIVND (reference sequence). The CDR3 length is 19 residues. CDR3 sequence: CASSIWSGSGAMSTDTQYF. The CDR3, as DNA: TGTGCCAGTAGTATTTGGAGCGGGAGCGGGGCTATGAGCACAGATACGCAGTATTTT.

V and J are TRBV5-6 and TRBJ2-5, with D perhaps matching TRBD1 (5 bases). The DNA end is a closer match to TRBJ2-7, so the J assignment may be wrong. This CDR3 contains 15 residues. Germline V gene sequence: CDR1 SGHDT, CDR2 YYEEEE. CDR3 coding DNA: TGTGCCAGCAGCTTGGCTACAGGAGCTCTGGACGAGCAGTACTTC. This translates into CASSLATGALDEQYF.

The chain recombines TRBV11-3 with TRBJ1-5; TRBD1 agrees at 7 bases. Trimming took 6 bases from V and 0 from J; bases not matched to a gene: 8. Germline V lookup: CDR1 SGHNT, CDR2 YENEEA. CDR3 length: 16 residues. The CDR3 sequence is CASRPTGLVSNQPQHF. The CDR3 DNA sequence: TGTGCCAGCAGGCCGACAGGGCTTGTTAGCAATCAGCCCCAGCATTTT.

There are a few counts of this clone. The chain links TRBV27 to TRBJ2-1, with 12 positions matching TRBD2. The V and J ends lost 5 bases and 3 bases, in that order; junction bases with no gene match: 2. CDR1 and CDR2 (germline): MNHEY, SMNVEV (reference sequence). The CDR3 length is 15 residues. The CDR3 is CASSTSGRLYNEQFF. The CDR3 DNA sequence: TGTGCCAGCAGTACTAGCGGGAGGCTCTACAATGAGCAGTTCTTC.

The chain is built from TRBV30 and TRBJ2-5, with 13 bases matching TRBD2. J was trimmed by 6 bases and V by 0 bases; bases with no gene match: 4. The CDR3 has 15 residues. CDR1 GTSNPN and CDR2 SVGIG come from the germline V gene (reference sequence). The CDR3 DNA reads as TGTGCCTGGAGTGTACCGGGACTAGCGGGACAGACCCAGTACTTC. The encoded protein is CAWSVPGLAGQTQYF.

This clone was recorded only once. The junction shows a germline mismatch at one end, possibly a read error. The rearrangement uses TRBV5-1 and TRBJ1-3; the D is unclear. The CDR3 runs to 16 residues. The germline gives CDR1 SGHRS, CDR2 YFSETQ. The DNA of the CDR3 is TGCGCCAGCAGCTTGGCCGGAGATAACTCTGGAAACCCCATATATTTT. Protein product: CASSLAGDNSGNPIYF.

The rearrangement links TRBV28 to TRBJ1-2; tentative D call: TRBD1 (6 bases). The CDR3 loop spans 14 amino acids. Germline lookup yields CDR1 MDHEN and CDR2 SYDVKM. Trimming left V 5 bases short and J 3 bases short, with 13 bases between. As DNA, the CDR3 is TGTGCCAGCAGTCCAAGGGGGGGGTACTATGGCTACACCTTC. It translates to CASSPRGGYYGYTF.

This clone came up once. The chain links TRBV30 to TRBJ2-1; D may be TRBD1 (6 bases). The ends were cut back, 4 bases at V and 10 bases at J, with 11 bases in the middle. This CDR3 comprises 11 residues. CDR1 and CDR2 from the germline V gene are GTSNPN and SVGIG (reference sequence). The CDR3 DNA sequence: TGTGCCTGGAATATGGGGGCCGAGCAGTTCTTC. Translation gives CAWNMGAEQFF.

The gene calls are TRBV6-1 and TRBJ2-3, with TRBD2 matching over 7 bases. With 3 bases clipped from V and 5 bases from J, the junction kept 11 bases outside the gene matches. The CDR3 has 16 amino acids. Germline loops: CDR1 MNHNS, CDR2 SASEGT. CDR3 protein: CASSDWSGGGRDTQYF. For the CDR3, the DNA is TGTGCCAGCAGTGATTGGTCGGGAGGAGGTAGAGATACGCAGTATTTT.

The J gene is TRBJ1-2, the V gene TRBV5-8, with unresolved D. This CDR3 comprises 11 residues. With 4 bases removed from V and 5 bases from J, the gap between germline ends came to 6 bases. Per the germline V gene, CDR1 is SGHTS and CDR2 is YDEGEE. CDR3 loop: CASSPRYGYTF. The CDR3 nucleotides are TGTGCCAGCAGCCCCAGGTATGGCTACACCTTC. The full variable domain, rest sourced from reference TRBV5-8 and TRBJ1-2, is EAGVTQSPTHLIKTRGQQATLRCSPISGHTSVYWYQQALGLGLQFLLWYDEGEERNRGNFPPRFSGRQFPNYSSELNVNALELEDSALYLCASSPRYGYTFGSGTRLTVV.

This clone was seen just once. The chain carries TRBV9 and TRBJ2-3; 7 bases are a match to TRBD1. The CDR3 covers 16 residues. V shed 3 bases and J 5 bases; nucleotides not matched to a gene: 12. CDR1 and CDR2 from the germline V gene are SGDLS and YYNGEE. CDR3 DNA: TGTGCCAGCAGCGCGACCGGGACAGCGTTCAGAGATACGCAGTATTTT. Encoded protein: CASSATGTAFRDTQYF.

The chain combines TRBV7-2 with TRBJ2-3; 7 bases fit TRBD2. The germline gives CDR1 SGHTA, CDR2 FQGNSA. The CDR3 totals 14 residues. J lost 4 bases, V lost 4 bases, and 5 bases had no gene match. CDR3 nucleotide sequence: TGTGCCAGCAGCTCTCGCGGGAGCTCAGATACGCAGTATTTT. Protein product: CASSSRGSSDTQYF.

The chain has TRBV23-1 and TRBJ1-5; the match to TRBD1 covers 12 bases. TRBV23-1 is identified as an open reading frame with a role that is uncertain. The CDR3 runs to 16 residues. Trimming took 3 bases from V and 7 from J; bases not matched to a gene: 7. In DNA, the CDR3 is TGCGCCAGCAGTCATCCCGGGACAGGGGGCGGGCAGCCCCAGCATTTT. It specifies CASSHPGTGGGQPQHF.

The table lists this clone with a count of one. The rearrangement uses TRBV18 and TRBJ2-7; the D is unclear. Trimming removed 4 bases at V and 2 bases at J, with 15 bases between. CDR3 length equals 15 residues. Germline values: CDR1 KGHSH, CDR2 LQKENI. The CDR3 loop is CASSLRHSSPYEQYF. CDR3 nucleotides: TGTGCCAGCTCACTGCGACACTCATCCCCCTACGAGCAGTACTTC.

The rearrangement joins TRBV10-3 to TRBJ1-5, with 7 nucleotides matching TRBD1. CDR3 length equals 14 residues. The germline V gene encodes CDR1 ENHRY and CDR2 SYGVKD. Trimming at V came to 5 bases and at J to 2 bases, leaving 3 bases not matched to a gene. The CDR3 spells CAISHRGGNQPQHF. In DNA, the CDR3 is TGTGCCATCAGTCACAGGGGCGGCAATCAGCCCCAGCATTTT.

The V gene is TRBV7-2, the J gene TRBJ2-5; possible D gene TRBD2, 5 bases. With 1 base removed from V and 5 bases from J, the gap between germline ends came to 20 bases. This CDR3 is 17 amino acids long. Germline V gives CDR1 SGHTA, CDR2 FQGNSA. CDR3 DNA: TGTGCCAGCAGCTTAGATCGGGGAACCCATCCCCAGGAGACCCAGTACTTC. Its translation is CASSLDRGTHPQETQYF.

The rearrangement uses TRBV12-5 and TRBJ1-2, with 10 bases fitting TRBD1. This CDR3 is 14 amino acids long. The V gene's germline CDR1 is LGHNT and CDR2 FRNRAP. V lost 4 bases, J lost 7 bases, and 6 bases stayed unmatched. The CDR3 sequence is CASGWGQGLLGYTF. CDR3 DNA sequence: TGTGCTAGTGGTTGGGGACAGGGGTTGCTTGGCTACACCTTC.

The rearrangement uses TRBV7-9 and TRBJ2-7, with TRBD2 matching over 14 bases. There are 15 residues in the CDR3. Trimming took 5 bases from V and 3 from J; bases not matched to a gene: 3. CDR1 and CDR2 (germline): SEHNR, FQNEAQ (reference sequence). CDR3 in DNA: TGTGCCAGCAGCCAAGGACTAGCGGGGGGCTACGAGCAGTACTTC. This codes for CASSQGLAGGYEQYF.

This sequence joins TRBV28 and TRBJ2-4; possible D gene TRBD1, 5 bases. Trimming pared 6 bases from V and 0 bases from J, leaving 18 bases between. The CDR3 has 17 amino acids. Germline assignment: CDR1 MDHEN and CDR2 SYDVKM. The CDR3 sequence is CASRTTRAGRAKNIQYF. The CDR3 DNA follows: TGTGCCAGCAGAACCACACGGGCAGGGCGAGCCAAAAACATTCAGTACTTC.

The V call is TRBV6-5, the J call TRBJ2-2; possibly TRBD2 for D (5 bases). The V gene lost 6 bases and the J gene lost 4 bases, with 12 bases spanning the gap. This CDR3 has 14 amino acids. Germline V gene data show CDR1 as MNHEY and CDR2 as SVGAGI. The CDR3 nucleotides read TGTGCCAGCAGAGTGGACTCAACCACCGGGGAGCTGTTTTTT. It yields the protein CASRVDSTTGELFF.

V is TRBV7-9 and J is TRBJ1-4; D is unclear. From germline, CDR1 is SEHNR and CDR2 FQNEAQ (reference sequence). The CDR3 is 15 residues long. Trimming removed 8 bases from V and 2 bases from J, with 15 bases in between. The CDR3 here is CASHGLGSTNEKLFF. The CDR3 bases are TGTGCCAGCCATGGCTTAGGGAGCACTAATGAAAAACTGTTTTTT.

This chain connects TRBV10-3 to TRBJ2-3; 8 positions match TRBD2. This CDR3 comprises 14 residues. The germline V gene encodes CDR1 ENHRY and CDR2 SYGVKD. CDR3 coding DNA: TGTGTAATCCAGAGGCTAGCGGGTGCAGATACGCAGTATTTT. Encoded protein: CVIQRLAGADTQYF.

The chain employs TRBV28 and TRBJ2-5; 8 bases agree with TRBD2. The V segment lost 3 bases and the J segment 5 bases; nucleotides outside the gene matches: 8. Looked up from germline, CDR1 is MDHEN and CDR2 is SYDVKM. The length of the CDR3 is 15 residues. CDR3 nucleotide sequence: TGTGCCAGCAGTTTCGGGAGGGCCAGGCGGGAGACCCAGTACTTC. It encodes CASSFGRARRETQYF.

The rearrangement links TRBV6-5 to TRBJ2-7; 8 nucleotides match TRBD2. This CDR3 region has 13 residues. Germline V CDR1 and CDR2: MNHEY, SVGAGI. The ends lost 8 bases at V and 4 bases at J; junction bases unmatched: 7. Written as DNA, the CDR3 is TGTGCCAGCCGGGGGGGACCACTTTACGAGCAGTACTTC. Translation gives CASRGGPLYEQYF.

The sample holds one count of this clone. This chain joins TRBV14 and TRBJ1-3; D is unclear. This CDR3 has 15 amino acids. The V end lost 1 base, the J end lost 7 bases, and 14 bases lay between the germline ends. Germline CDR1 is SGHDN and CDR2 is FVKESK. Here the CDR3 DNA reads TGTGCCAGCAGCCAAGGGCCTCAGGCGGGTAACACCATATATTTT. Its protein is CASSQGPQAGNTIYF.

This chain joins TRBV5-5 and TRBJ2-7, with D tentatively TRBD1 (6 bases). Germline V CDR1 and CDR2: SGHKS, YYEKEE (reference sequence). The CDR3 consists of 15 residues. Trimming removed 2 bases from V and 6 bases from J, with 18 bases in between. The CDR3 bases are TGTGCCAGCAGCTTCCGGGACATGCGTGTCGGCGAGCAGTACTTC. Translation gives CASSFRDMRVGEQYF.

The chain recombines TRBV5-6 with TRBJ2-7, with 10 bases identical to TRBD2. Germline loops: CDR1 SGHDT, CDR2 YYEEEE. Trimming at V came to 3 bases and at J to 2 bases, leaving 5 bases not matched to a gene. The CDR3 length is 15 residues. In DNA form, the CDR3 reads TGTGCCAGCAGCTCCGGGACTAGCGCGGCCTACGAGCAGTACTTC. Translation: CASSSGTSAAYEQYF.

This sequence joins TRBV4-1 and TRBJ2-5; TRBD2 might be the D (5 bases). The CDR3 sequence is 17 residues long. Trimming took off 0 bases at V and 5 bases at J, with 19 bases between the two ends. The germline gives CDR1 MGHRA, CDR2 YSYEKL. The CDR3 loop is CASSQDVLSSGRETQYF. CDR3 in DNA: TGCGCCAGCAGCCAAGATGTGTTGAGCAGCGGACGGGAGACCCAGTACTTC.

J is TRBJ1-2 and V is TRBV18; 9 bases agree with TRBD1. Germline trimming cut 6 bases from V and 2 bases from J; bases unmatched to any gene: 10. The CDR3 loop spans 16 amino acids. Germline assignment: CDR1 KGHSH and CDR2 LQKENI. The CDR3 bases are TGTGCCAGCTCGCGGGAACAGGGGGCCACAAACTATGGCTACACCTTC. Its protein product is CASSREQGATNYGYTF.

The rearrangement joins TRBV19 to TRBJ2-7; TRBD2 is a possible D gene (5 bases). The CDR3 contains 16 residues. The V and J ends lost 3 bases and 4 bases respectively, with 19 bases between them. The germline gives CDR1 LNHDA, CDR2 SQIVND (reference sequence). CDR3 region: CASSIAPARATYEQYF. Written as DNA, the CDR3 is TGTGCCAGTAGTATTGCCCCCGCGAGGGCGACTTACGAGCAGTACTTC.